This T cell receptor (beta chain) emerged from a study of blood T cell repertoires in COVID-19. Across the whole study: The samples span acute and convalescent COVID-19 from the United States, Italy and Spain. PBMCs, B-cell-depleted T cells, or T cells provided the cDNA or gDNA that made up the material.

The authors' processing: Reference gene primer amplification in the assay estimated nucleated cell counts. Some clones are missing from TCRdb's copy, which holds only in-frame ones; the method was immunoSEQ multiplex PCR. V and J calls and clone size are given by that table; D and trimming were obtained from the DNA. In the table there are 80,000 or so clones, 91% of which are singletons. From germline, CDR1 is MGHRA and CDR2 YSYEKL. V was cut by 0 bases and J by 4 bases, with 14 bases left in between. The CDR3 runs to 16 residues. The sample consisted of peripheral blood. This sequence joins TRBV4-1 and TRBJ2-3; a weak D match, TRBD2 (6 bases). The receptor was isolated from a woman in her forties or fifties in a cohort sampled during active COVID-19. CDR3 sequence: CASSQERAGPADTQYF. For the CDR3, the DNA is TGCGCCAGCAGCCAAGAACGTGCGGGACCGGCAGATACGCAGTATTTT.